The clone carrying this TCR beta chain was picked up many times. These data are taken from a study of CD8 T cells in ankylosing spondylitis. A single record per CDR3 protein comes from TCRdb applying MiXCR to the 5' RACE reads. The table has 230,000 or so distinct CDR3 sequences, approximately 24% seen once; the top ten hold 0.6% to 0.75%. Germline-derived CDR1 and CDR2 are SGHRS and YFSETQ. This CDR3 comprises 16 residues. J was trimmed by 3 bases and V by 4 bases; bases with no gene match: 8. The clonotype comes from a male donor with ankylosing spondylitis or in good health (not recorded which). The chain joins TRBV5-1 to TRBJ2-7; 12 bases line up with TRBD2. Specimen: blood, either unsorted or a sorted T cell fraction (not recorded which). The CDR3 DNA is TGCGCCAGCAGCCACCGGACTAGCGGGGAACACTACGAGCAGTACTTC. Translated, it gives CASSHRTSGEHYEQYF.